This TCR beta chain stems from a study of blood T cell repertoires in COVID-19. As to this clone: The same CDR3 can be traced to other DNA sequences in this sample.

Measured with immunoSEQ multiplex PCR; TCRdb has only the in-frame clones, and not every one. The table shows 350,000 to 450,000 clones, with about four fifths occurring only once. The sequencing input was PBMCs or T cells enriched from blood (not recorded which). The receptor comes from a woman in her fifties or sixties who had recovered from COVID-19.

The CDR3 DNA is TGTGCCAGCAGCTTACCAGGCTATGGCTACACCTTC. This sequence encodes CASSLPGYGYTF. The chain couples TRBV5-6 to TRBJ1-2; the D is unclear. Germline V gives CDR1 SGHDT, CDR2 YYEEEE. Between the trimmed V and J ends, which lost 2 bases and 4 bases, there was a span of 6 bases. This CDR3 is 12 amino acids long.